The 29 T cell receptor beta chains reported below all come from one sample, sequenced in a study of cytomegalovirus exposure and HLA in healthy donors. The PCR contained 60 Vbeta and 13 Jbeta primers. Generated by immunoSEQ multiplex PCR, the TCRdb table keeps only in-frame clones and is missing some. This table has fewer than 85,000 clones, about 84% appearing once. The specimen was PBMCs. The receptor source for this set is a man in his forties or fifties in good health and CMV-seronegative.

The chain joins TRBV5-1 to TRBJ2-5, with 10 bases aligning to TRBD1. J lost 3 bases, V lost 3 bases, and 11 bases had no gene match. This CDR3 spans 17 amino acids. Germline CDR1 SGHRS, CDR2 YFSETQ. The CDR3 region has the DNA TGCGCCAGCAGCTCAGGTAACACCGGGACAGGGGAAGAGACCCAGTACTTC. It codes for CASSSGNTGTGEETQYF.

This clone was recorded once. V gene TRBV11-2 combines with J gene TRBJ1-1, with 9 bases matching TRBD1. Germline lookup yields CDR1 SGHAT and CDR2 FQNNGV. The CDR3 is made up of 14 amino acids. The ends lost 5 bases at V and 5 bases at J; junction bases unmatched: 6. CDR3 in DNA: TGTGCCAGCAGCCGGGACAGGGCCTTTACTGAAGCTTTCTTT. Amino acids: CASSRDRAFTEAFF.

This chain uses TRBV7-9 with TRBJ2-7; D gene ambiguous. Deletions cut 7 bases from V and 0 bases from J, with 13 bases between. From germline, CDR1 is SEHNR and CDR2 FQNEAQ (reference sequence). The CDR3 has 14 amino acids. CDR3 coding DNA: TGTGCCAGCAACCCGCCAGGAAACTCCTACGAGCAGTACTTC. Protein product: CASNPPGNSYEQYF.

The V call is TRBV5-1, the J call TRBJ1-3; 10 nucleotides align to TRBD1. The CDR3 sequence is 16 residues long. The J segment lost 2 bases and the V segment lost 0 bases, leaving 2 bases of the junction unmatched. Germline V gene sequence: CDR1 SGHRS, CDR2 YFSETQ. CDR3 loop: CASSLAGTGAGNTIYF. The DNA of the CDR3 is TGCGCCAGCAGCTTGGCCGGGACAGGGGCTGGAAACACCATATATTTT.

V usage is TRBV29-1 and J usage is TRBJ1-4, with TRBD1 matching over 7 bases. This CDR3 comprises 15 residues. Germline V CDR1 and CDR2: SQVTM, ANQGSEA. V shed 5 bases and J 0 bases; nucleotides not matched to a gene: 6. The CDR3 DNA reads as TGCAGCGTTACCGGGACAGATGCAACTAATGAAAAACTGTTTTTT. The encoded protein is CSVTGTDATNEKLFF. Full variable domain (outside the CDR3, taken from reference TRBV29-1 and TRBJ1-4): SAVISQKPSRDICQRGTSLTIQCQVDSQVTMMFWYRQQPGQSLTLIATANQGSEATYESGFVIDKFPISRPNLTFSTLTVSNMSPEDSSIYLCSVTGTDATNEKLFFGSGTQLSVL.

V and J are TRBV7-9 and TRBJ1-2; D uncertain. V was trimmed by 7 bases and J by 2 bases, leaving 8 bases between them. Germline CDR1 is SEHNR and CDR2 is FQNEAQ (reference sequence). This CDR3 has 12 residues. The CDR3 loop reads CASNTQNYGYTF. The CDR3, as DNA: TGTGCCAGCAACACACAAAACTATGGCTACACCTTC.

This sequence joins TRBV21-1 and TRBJ1-5. TRBV21-1 is a listed pseudogene. There are 12 residues in the CDR3. CDR3: CASRYSNQPQHF. CDR3 DNA sequence: TGTGCCAGCCGGTATAGCAATCAGCCCCAGCATTTT.

The chain employs TRBV5-4 and TRBJ2-1, with TRBD1 matching over 10 bases. The CDR3 loop spans 16 amino acids. Trimming cost V 5 bases and J 3 bases; bases outside gene matches: 8. Germline V gene sequence: CDR1 SGHNT, CDR2 YYREEE (reference sequence). The CDR3, as DNA: TGTGCCAGCAGTCAGAGGACAGGGGGGCACTACAATGAGCAGTTCTTC. Amino acids: CASSQRTGGHYNEQFF.

V and J are TRBV27 and TRBJ2-7; 8 nucleotides agree with TRBD1. Looked up from germline, CDR1 is MNHEY and CDR2 is SMNVEV (reference sequence). V dropped 4 bases and J dropped 3; count of bases not matched to a gene: 2. CDR3 length: 13 amino acids. The CDR3 region is CASSYGQGYEQYF. The CDR3 region has the DNA TGTGCCAGCAGTTACGGACAGGGCTACGAGCAGTACTTC.

The CDR3: CASSTGTRERGYTF. The DNA for the CDR3 is TGCGCCAGCAGCACCGGGACTAGGGAGCGCGGCTACACCTTC. The chain uses TRBV5-1 and TRBJ1-2, with a tentative D call TRBD1 (5 bases). There are 14 residues in the CDR3. Germline V CDR1 and CDR2: SGHRS, YFSETQ. The V end was cut by 4 bases, the J end by 8 bases, with 18 bases between.

The rearrangement links TRBV18 to TRBJ2-1; D unclear. The CDR3 has 15 residues. Germline V gene sequence: CDR1 KGHSH, CDR2 LQKENI. V shed 1 base and J shed 4 bases, with 11 bases lying between them. The CDR3 protein is CASSPRLTGYNEQFF. CDR3 in DNA: TGTGCCAGCTCACCACGTCTCACTGGTTACAATGAGCAGTTCTTC.

This chain uses TRBV10-1 with TRBJ1-2; 12 nucleotides match TRBD1. Per the germline V gene, CDR1 is WNHNN and CDR2 is SYGVQD (reference sequence). V lost 6 bases, J lost 6 bases, and 35 bases stayed unmatched. This CDR3 is 24 amino acids long. CDR3 protein: CASSAPGGTGGELAVIERRDGYTF. The CDR3 DNA reads as TGCGCCAGCAGCGCCCCAGGGGGGACAGGGGGCGAGCTCGCTGTGATTGAGAGAAGGGATGGCTACACCTTC.

The CDR3 DNA reads as TGTGCCAGCAGCGTAGAAGGCTTAGAGGACGAGCAGTACTTC. This codes for CASSVEGLEDEQYF. This chain uses TRBV9 with TRBJ2-7; D ambiguous. This CDR3 region has 14 residues. Per the germline V gene, CDR1 is SGDLS and CDR2 is YYNGEE. Deletions cut 0 bases from V and 5 bases from J, with 12 bases between. Based on the CDR3 plus reference TRBV9 and TRBJ2-7, the full variable domain is DSGVTQTPKHLITATGQRVTLRCSPRSGDLSVYWYQQSLDQGLQFLIQYYNGEERAKGNILERFSAQQFPDLHSELNLSSLELGDSALYFCASSVEGLEDEQYFGPGTRLTVT.

This chain links TRBV7-9 with TRBJ2-3; TRBD1 matches at 9 bases. Germline loops: CDR1 SEHNR, CDR2 FQNEAQ (reference sequence). The V and J ends lost 4 bases and 0 bases, in that order; junction bases with no gene match: 2. This CDR3 is built from 15 residues. CDR3 in DNA: TGTGCCAGCAGCTCGGGACAGGGAAGCACAGATACGCAGTATTTT. Residues: CASSSGQGSTDTQYF.

This sequence joins TRBV6-5 and TRBJ1-2; 7 positions agree with TRBD1. The CDR3 is 12 amino acids. Per germline, CDR1 MNHEY and CDR2 SVGAGI. With V trimmed by 5 bases and J by 7 bases, 4 bases remained unmatched. CDR3 region: CASSLTGLGYTF. The CDR3 DNA is TGTGCCAGCAGTCTGACAGGGCTTGGCTACACCTTC.

The chain recombines TRBV9 with TRBJ2-5; 7 bases line up with TRBD2. CDR3 size: 15 residues. The junction had 8 bases not matched to a gene; V was cut back by 4 bases and J by 2 bases. The germline V gene encodes CDR1 SGDLS and CDR2 YYNGEE. This chain's CDR3 is CASSPYPAGQETQYF. CDR3 coding DNA: TGTGCCAGCAGCCCTTACCCAGCGGGGCAAGAGACCCAGTACTTC.

This clone was seen a few times. V is TRBV9 and J is TRBJ2-7; TRBD2 might be the D (6 bases). V lost 0 bases and J 7 bases, leaving 14 bases between the germline ends. In germline, CDR1 is SGDLS, CDR2 YYNGEE. The CDR3 sequence is 14 residues long. The CDR3 region has the DNA TGTGCCAGCAGCGTAGGGGTGACGGAGGGAGAGCAGTACTTC. This codes for CASSVGVTEGEQYF.

The V call is TRBV12-5, the J call TRBJ1-4, with TRBD1 identical over 9 bases. The V gene's germline CDR1 is LGHNT and CDR2 FRNRAP. The CDR3 consists of 16 residues. V lost 6 bases, J lost 5 bases, and 10 bases stayed unmatched. The chain's CDR3 is CASGENNRGRNEKLFF. The DNA of the CDR3 is TGTGCTAGTGGCGAAAACAACAGGGGGCGGAATGAAAAACTGTTTTTT.

The chain links TRBV4-2 to TRBJ2-5, with D maybe TRBD2 (5 bases). The DNA end is a closer match to TRBJ2-7, so the J assignment may be wrong. CDR1 LGHNA and CDR2 YNFKEQ come from the germline V gene. The CDR3 runs 15 residues. The CDR3 sequence: CASSQDPGLDYEQYF. The CDR3 DNA follows: TGTGCCAGCAGCCAAGATCCGGGGTTAGACTACGAGCAGTACTTC.

This chain connects TRBV7-9 to TRBJ2-3; 8 bases are a match to TRBD2. The germline gives CDR1 SEHNR, CDR2 FQNEAQ (reference sequence). This CDR3 region has 13 residues. The CDR3 coding sequence is TGTTCGGGGGTAGCGGGACCCCGAGATACGCAGTATTTT. This sequence encodes CSGVAGPRDTQYF.

The rearrangement uses TRBV10-2 and TRBJ2-7, with 8 bases aligning to TRBD2. The CDR3 runs to 17 residues. The J segment lost 0 bases and the V segment lost 6 bases, leaving 13 bases of the junction unmatched. Germline loops: CDR1 WSHSY, CDR2 SAAADI. CDR3 coding DNA: TGCGCCAGCAGCCACCACTTACCGGGGGGGAGCTCCTACGAGCAGTACTTC. Protein: CASSHHLPGGSSYEQYF.

The chain has TRBV23-1 and TRBJ1-5, with TRBD1 as a possible D gene (5 bases). TRBV23-1 carries the ORF label, with uncertain function. This CDR3 is built from 14 residues. The V end lost 4 bases, the J end lost 6 bases, and 13 bases lay between the germline ends. CDR3 in amino acids: CASSLDWGCQPQHF. DNA for the CDR3: TGCGCCAGCAGTCTCGACTGGGGCTGTCAGCCCCAGCATTTT.

The rearrangement links TRBV6-6 to TRBJ2-1; possibly TRBD2 for D (5 bases). Between the trimmed V and J ends, which lost 6 bases and 2 bases, there was a span of 11 bases. The CDR3 contains 14 residues. Germline values: CDR1 MNHNY, CDR2 SVGAGI (reference sequence). This CDR3 is CASSLRGPYNEQFF. Written as DNA, the CDR3 is TGTGCCAGCAGCCTCCGAGGGCCCTACAATGAGCAGTTCTTC.

The V gene is TRBV7-9, the J gene TRBJ2-1; 7 bases map to TRBD1. CDR3 length equals 15 residues. V shed 1 base, J shed 4 bases, and the junction held 4 bases outside the gene matches. The V gene's germline CDR1 is SEHNR and CDR2 FQNEAQ (reference sequence). This CDR3 is CASSLGQGFYNEQFF. The CDR3, as DNA: TGTGCCAGCAGCTTAGGACAGGGATTTTACAATGAGCAGTTCTTC.

The chain recombines TRBV2 with TRBJ2-7; D is undetermined. Trimming removed 7 bases from V and 2 bases from J, with 12 bases in between. Germline V gene lookup returns CDR1 SNHLY and CDR2 FYNNEI. This CDR3 is 13 amino acids long. CDR3 in amino acids: CASILTETYEQYF. The CDR3 DNA follows: TGTGCCAGCATTCTCACGGAGACCTACGAGCAGTACTTC.

As for this clone: The junction differs from germline at one of its ends, possibly a read error. The rearrangement joins TRBV6-1 to TRBJ1-5; 7 positions match TRBD1. This CDR3 contains 15 residues. The germline CDR1 and CDR2 sequences are MNHNS and SASEGT. The CDR3 sequence is CASRATGTVIQLQHF. The CDR3 DNA reads as TGTGCCAGCAGAGCCACCGGGACAGTCATTCAGCTCCAGCATTTT.

The chain is built from TRBV4-2 and TRBJ1-2; 8 nucleotides align to TRBD1. The CDR3 runs 15 residues. In germline, CDR1 is LGHNA, CDR2 YNFKEQ. The J segment lost 3 bases and the V segment lost 1 base, leaving 4 bases of the junction unmatched. The CDR3 DNA reads TGTGCCAGCAGCCAAGGGGGACAGGCAGACTATGGCTACACCTTC. Translation gives CASSQGGQADYGYTF.

The chain links TRBV9 to TRBJ1-6, with D tentatively TRBD1 (5 bases). This CDR3 is built from 16 residues. V was pared by 3 bases and J by 6 bases, with 16 bases between. Germline V gene data show CDR1 as SGDLS and CDR2 as YYNGEE. The CDR3 loop is CASSGGVVLGNSPLHF. CDR3 nucleotides: TGTGCCAGCAGCGGGGGGGTGGTCTTGGGTAATTCACCCCTCCACTTT.

This clone was recorded once. The chain carries TRBV7-2 and TRBJ2-1; 14 nucleotides agree with TRBD2. V lost 8 bases and J lost 3; bases outside the gene matches: 0. Germline V gene data show CDR1 as SGHTA and CDR2 as FQGNSA. This CDR3 region has 14 residues. The CDR3 nucleotides are TGTGCCAGCGGACTAGCGGGGGGCTACAATGAGCAGTTCTTC. Translating gives CASGLAGGYNEQFF.